These 3 T cell receptor beta chains originate from one sample sequenced in a study of CD8 T cells in Susac syndrome (dated by TCRdb to between 2019 and 2020). Receptor amplification or capture employed the immunoSEQ multiplex PCR assay. RNA was extracted using the RNeasy kit, and about 0.5 to 1 microgram was reverse transcribed with random hexamers. Using fastp at Q25 and MiXCR, TCRdb reprocessed the public reads and kept productive beta chains. Merged by CDR3 protein, the rows form single entries marked with the most common genes and DNA. The table for this sample lists hundreds of thousands of distinct CDR3 sequences; roughly 95% of them were counted only once. The top ten hold 0.065% to 0.075% of the sample. Sequenced sample: CD4+ T cells from PBMCs. Receptors were obtained from a human donor with multiple sclerosis.

The J gene is TRBJ2-7, the V gene TRBV10-2; D is unclear. Germline CDR1 WSHSY, CDR2 SAAADI. CDR3 length equals 12 residues. Trimming left V 3 bases short and J 7 bases short, with 10 bases between. The CDR3: CASSDPVGEQYF. In nucleotides, the CDR3 is TGCGCCAGCAGTGACCCGGTGGGAGAGCAGTACTTC.

V usage is TRBV9 and J usage is TRBJ1-4; D may be TRBD1 (5 bases). Germline V gene sequence: CDR1 SGDLS, CDR2 YYNGEE. The CDR3 consists of 15 residues. V lost 3 bases and J 6 bases, leaving 15 bases between the germline ends. The CDR3 DNA is TGTGCCAGCAGCGGCGGGACTCTCGGGGATGAAAAACTGTTTTTT. Translation gives CASSGGTLGDEKLFF.

CDR3 residues: CASSQDQRAGGADTQYF. The CDR3 DNA reads TGCGCCAGCAGCCAAGATCAGCGAGCGGGAGGGGCAGATACGCAGTATTTT. The chain joins TRBV4-1 to TRBJ2-3; 10 bases line up with TRBD2. The CDR3 contains 17 residues. J was trimmed by 4 bases and V by 0 bases; bases with no gene match: 7. CDR1 is MGHRA and CDR2 is YSYEKL in the germline V gene.